This T cell receptor (beta chain) was retrieved from a study of blood T cell repertoires in COVID-19. The CDR3 spans 12 residues. CDR1 is SNHLY and CDR2 is FYNNEI in the germline V gene. With 8 bases removed from V and 2 bases from J, the gap between germline ends came to 9 bases. Cohorts were determined from participant-reported clinical history. Assay used: immunoSEQ multiplex PCR; TCRdb lists only in-frame clones, some missing. Of around 170,000 clones listed, under 90% are singletons. The chain joins TRBV2 to TRBJ2-5, with D perhaps matching TRBD1 (5 bases). The receptor was isolated from a man aged 45-65 years who had recovered from COVID-19. The specimen sequenced was PBMCs or T cells enriched from blood (not recorded which). The CDR3 DNA reads TGTGCCAGCGGGGCCGAGCAAGAGACCCAGTACTTC. The encoded protein is CASGAEQETQYF. The full variable domain, with the rest looked up from reference TRBV2 and TRBJ2-5, is EPEVTQTPSHQVTQMGQEVILRCVPISNHLYFYWYRQILGQKVEFLVSFYNNEISEKSEIFDDQFSVERPDGSNFTLKIRSTKLEDSAMYFCASGAEQETQYFGPGTRLLVL.